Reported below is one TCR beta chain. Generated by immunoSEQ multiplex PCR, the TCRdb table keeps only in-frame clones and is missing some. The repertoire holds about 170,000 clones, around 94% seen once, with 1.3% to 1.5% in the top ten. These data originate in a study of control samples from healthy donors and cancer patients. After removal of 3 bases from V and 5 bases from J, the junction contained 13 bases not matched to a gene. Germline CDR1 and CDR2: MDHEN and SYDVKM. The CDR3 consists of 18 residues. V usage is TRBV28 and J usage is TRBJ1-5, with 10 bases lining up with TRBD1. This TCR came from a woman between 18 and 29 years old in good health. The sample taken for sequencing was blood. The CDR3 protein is CASSFGGRDRGLDQPQHF. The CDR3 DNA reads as TGTGCCAGCAGTTTCGGGGGGAGGGACAGGGGATTGGATCAGCCCCAGCATTTT.